This TCR beta chain was obtained from a study of CD8 T cells in ankylosing spondylitis. Study-wide points: Among TCR beta sequences, a motif of several highly homologous variants appeared characteristic of ankylosing spondylitis blood. In peripheral blood, disease-linked CD8+ clones occurred at relatively low frequencies.

With 5 bases clipped from V and 7 bases from J, the junction kept 3 bases outside the gene matches. The CDR3 has 13 residues. 5'-RACE, quantitative and with molecular barcodes, yielded the TCR beta libraries. TCRdb analysed the 5' RACE reads with MiXCR anew, one entry per CDR3 protein. This sample carries hundreds of thousands of distinct CDR3 sequences, roughly a tenth of them seen once, and the ten largest clones take about a fifth. This clonotype was recorded many times. Antigen unknown. The chain carries TRBV12-3 or TRBV12-4 and TRBJ1-5; the match to TRBD1 covers 9 bases. The origin of this receptor is a male donor with ankylosing spondylitis or in good health (not recorded which). Sequencing input: blood, either unsorted or a sorted T cell fraction (not recorded which). CDR3 nucleotides: TGTGCCAGCAGTGGGACAGGGACACAGCCCCAGCATTTT. Translating gives CASSGTGTQPQHF.